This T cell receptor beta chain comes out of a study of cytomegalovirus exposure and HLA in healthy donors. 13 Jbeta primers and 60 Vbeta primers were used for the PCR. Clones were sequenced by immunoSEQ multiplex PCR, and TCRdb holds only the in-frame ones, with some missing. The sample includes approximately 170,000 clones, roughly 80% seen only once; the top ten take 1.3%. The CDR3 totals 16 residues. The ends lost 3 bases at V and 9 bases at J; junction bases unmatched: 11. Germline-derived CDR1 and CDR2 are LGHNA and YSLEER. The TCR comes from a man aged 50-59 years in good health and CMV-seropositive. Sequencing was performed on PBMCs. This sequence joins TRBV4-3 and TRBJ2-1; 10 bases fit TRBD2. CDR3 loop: CASSHGGLAGAGEQFF. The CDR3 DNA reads TGCGCCAGCAGCCACGGGGGGCTAGCGGGAGCCGGTGAGCAGTTCTTC.